The 8 T cell receptor beta chains below all came from one sample that was sequenced in a study of cytomegalovirus exposure and HLA in healthy donors. Some clones are missing from TCRdb's copy, which holds only in-frame ones; the method was immunoSEQ multiplex PCR. Of about 65,000 clones listed, 90% to 95% were seen once; the top ten hold nearly 4.5%. Sequencing was done on a sample of PBMCs. These receptors originate from a man between 18 and 35 years old in good health and CMV-seropositive.

The V call is TRBV6-6, the J call TRBJ2-3; D not resolved. This CDR3 is 16 amino acids long. Trimming left V 7 bases short and J 0 bases short, with 17 bases between. Germline assignment: CDR1 MNHNY and CDR2 SVGAGI (reference sequence). The CDR3 region is CASTGSSPSSTDTQYF. The CDR3 DNA follows: TGTGCCAGCACCGGGTCATCTCCTTCTAGCACAGATACGCAGTATTTT.

A note on this clone: In the same sample, other DNA sequences code for this CDR3. V gene TRBV19 combines with J gene TRBJ1-5, with 7 bases identical to TRBD1. The junction had 3 bases not matched to a gene; V was cut back by 2 bases and J by 2 bases. Germline values: CDR1 LNHDA, CDR2 SQIVND (reference sequence). This CDR3 contains 15 residues. As DNA, the CDR3 is TGTGCCAGTAGTATAAACAGGGGAGGCAATCAGCCCCAGCATTTT. This codes for CASSINRGGNQPQHF.

This chain uses TRBV30 with TRBJ2-5; 9 bases match TRBD2. After removal of 5 bases from V and 2 bases from J, the junction contained 6 bases not matched to a gene. Germline V CDR1 and CDR2: GTSNPN, SVGIG (reference sequence). The CDR3 is made up of 14 amino acids. CDR3 sequence reads: CAWGPGLAQETQYF. CDR3 DNA sequence: TGTGCCTGGGGTCCGGGACTAGCACAAGAGACCCAGTACTTC.

The V and J genes are TRBV11-2 and TRBJ2-3, with TRBD2 matching over 10 bases. Per the germline V gene, CDR1 is SGHAT and CDR2 is FQNNGV. This CDR3 comprises 16 residues. Losses at the gene ends were 4 bases for V and 3 bases for J; bases not matched to a gene: 7. The CDR3 sequence: CASSYTLAGETDTQYF. Written as DNA, the CDR3 is TGTGCCAGCAGCTACACCCTAGCGGGGGAAACAGATACGCAGTATTTT.

In its sample, this clone was seen once. The V gene is TRBV7-8, the J gene TRBJ1-3; D is uncertain. Germline CDR1 SGHVS, CDR2 FQNEAQ. The CDR3 sequence is 15 residues long. The V and J ends lost 5 bases and 2 bases respectively, with 13 bases between them. Written as DNA, the CDR3 is TGTGCCAGCAGCCCCCCCGGGGTAACTGGAAACACCATATATTTT. Its protein is CASSPPGVTGNTIYF.

V and J are TRBV19 and TRBJ1-5, with D possibly being TRBD1 (6 bases). V lost 7 bases, J lost 0 bases, and 19 bases lay in between. The CDR3 runs 17 residues. Looked up from germline, CDR1 is LNHDA and CDR2 is SQIVND (reference sequence). CDR3 DNA sequence: TGTGCCAGTATGAGGGGACAAAGCCTTAATAGCAATCAGCCCCAGCATTTT. Translated, it gives CASMRGQSLNSNQPQHF.

DNA of the CDR3: TGCGCCAGCAGCTTGGCCGCAGGGGGCACCTACGAGCAGTACTTC. Translation: CASSLAAGGTYEQYF. J is TRBJ2-7 and V is TRBV5-1; 8 bases are shared with TRBD1. With V trimmed by 0 bases and J by 2 bases, 4 bases remained unmatched. The CDR3 is made up of 15 amino acids. Germline V gene sequence: CDR1 SGHRS, CDR2 YFSETQ.

This clone showed up just once. The chain links TRBV11-2 to TRBJ1-5; D call uncertain. The CDR3 spans 16 residues. Germline lookup yields CDR1 SGHAT and CDR2 FQNNGV. V dropped 4 bases and J dropped 3 bases, with 16 bases sitting between them. The CDR3 nucleotides are TGTGCCAGCAGCTCTTCTCGGGAAGAGGTCAATCAGCCCCAGCATTTT. Protein sequence: CASSSSREEVNQPQHF.